Many counts were recorded for the clone carrying this T cell receptor beta chain. Its antigen is unidentified. The sample belongs to a study of CD8 T cells in ankylosing spondylitis. Study findings and constraints: From matched ankylosing spondylitis synovial fluid, disease-linked clones were reportedly recovered at significantly enriched levels. In ankylosing spondylitis blood, a motif of roughly eight highly homologous TCR beta variants appeared characteristic. Disease-linked clones were CD8+ and relatively rare in peripheral blood.

TCRdb ran MiXCR on the 5' RACE reads and lists one entry per CDR3 protein. Among 450,000 to 550,000 distinct CDR3 sequences listed, roughly 5% were seen once. The CDR3 covers 15 residues. Between the trimmed V and J ends, which lost 0 bases and 5 bases, there was a span of 14 bases. Per the germline V gene, CDR1 is SGHRS and CDR2 is YFSETQ. This chain uses TRBV5-1 with TRBJ2-5; possibly TRBD1 for D (5 bases). This TCR was recovered from a male donor with ankylosing spondylitis. Input material: blood, either unsorted or a sorted T cell fraction (not recorded which). CDR3 sequence (DNA): TGCGCCAGCAGCTTGGAGGGGTCGTTTTGGGAGACCCAGTACTTC. It encodes CASSLEGSFWETQYF.